This T cell receptor beta chain was documented in a study of blood T cell repertoires in COVID-19. In germline, CDR1 is ENHRY, CDR2 SYGVKD. Germline trimming cut 5 bases from V and 8 bases from J; bases unmatched to any gene: 3. The CDR3 sequence is 13 residues long. Method: immunoSEQ multiplex PCR; TCRdb's copy keeps in-frame clones and lacks some. The sample has some 160,000 clones; approximately 91% are singletons. This sequence originates from a man younger than 35 with COVID-19, enrolled during active disease. The sequencing sample was made of peripheral blood. The rearrangement uses TRBV10-3 and TRBJ1-6, with 7 positions matching TRBD1. The CDR3 DNA reads TGTGCCATCAGTCAGGGGGTGGATTCACCCCTCCACTTT. It encodes CAISQGVDSPLHF.